The 10 T cell receptor beta chains in this list originate from one sample, sequenced in a study of spatial heterogeneity in lung cancer. TCRdb fed the 5' RACE reads into MiXCR, producing one record per CDR3 protein. Among under 25,000 distinct CDR3 sequences, 5.5% to 8.5% were seen once, and the ten largest hold roughly an eighth. Time point defined: sample taken at primary tumor resection. Whole RNA, which was extracted from tumor, nontumor lung tissue or frozen PBMC, was sequenced without any cell sorting. This material consisted of PBMCs, taken at surgery. Receptor source: a male donor with early-stage non-small cell lung cancer.

This clonotype was detected ten times or more. V usage is TRBV11-2 and J usage is TRBJ1-2; TRBD1 agrees at 7 bases. With 4 bases clipped from V and 4 bases from J, the junction kept 6 bases outside the gene matches. The length of the CDR3 is 14 residues. Per germline, CDR1 SGHAT and CDR2 FQNNGV. CDR3 protein: CASSSTGSGYGYTF. In nucleotides, the CDR3 is TGTGCCAGCAGCTCGACAGGGTCTGGCTATGGCTACACCTTC.

This clonotype ranks as medium-sized (0.01 to 0.1%). The V gene is TRBV28, the J gene TRBJ1-6; D gene ambiguous. CDR1 MDHEN and CDR2 SYDVKM come from the germline V gene. The CDR3 totals 12 residues. Trimming left V 4 bases short and J 7 bases short, with 5 bases between. The CDR3 nucleotides are TGTGCCAGCAGTTACGGCAATTCACCCCTCCACTTT. Protein: CASSYGNSPLHF.

By its share, this clonotype is medium-sized (0.01 to 0.1%). The V call is TRBV9, the J call TRBJ1-1; D is uncertain. Trimming cost V 0 bases and J 3 bases, with 12 bases left between them. In germline, CDR1 is SGDLS, CDR2 YYNGEE. The CDR3 spans 15 residues. CDR3 sequence: CASSVAGRPHTEAFF. As DNA, the CDR3 is TGTGCCAGCAGCGTAGCCGGCAGGCCCCACACTGAAGCTTTCTTT.

This clonotype has just a few counts. The J gene is TRBJ1-1, the V gene TRBV28; D possibly corresponds to TRBD1 (5 bases). V lost 4 bases to trimming and J lost 0 bases, with 9 bases between them. CDR1 and CDR2 (germline): MDHEN, SYDVKM. This CDR3 has 14 residues. The CDR3 DNA reads as TGTGCCAGCAGTTGGGACCAGATGAACACTGAAGCTTTCTTT. Encoded protein: CASSWDQMNTEAFF.

The J gene is TRBJ1-4, the V gene TRBV4-2, with 7 bases lining up with TRBD1. CDR1 is LGHNA and CDR2 is YNFKEQ in the germline V gene. The CDR3 spans 16 residues. V lost 4 bases, J lost 8 bases, and 13 bases stayed unmatched. CDR3 loop: CASSPADRDPREKLFF. The DNA for the CDR3 is TGTGCCAGCAGCCCTGCTGACAGGGATCCCAGAGAAAAACTGTTTTTT.

This clonotype was picked up a small number of times. The chain is built from TRBV6-5 and TRBJ1-5; D might be TRBD1 (6 bases). The CDR3 has 13 amino acids. Per the germline V gene, CDR1 is MNHEY and CDR2 is SVGAGI. Trimming removed 5 bases from V and 4 bases from J, with 9 bases in between. CDR3 region: CASSRTVNQPQHF. CDR3 nucleotides: TGTGCCAGCAGTCGGACAGTTAATCAGCCCCAGCATTTT.

The chain employs TRBV5-1 and TRBJ2-2; 8 bases map to TRBD2. CDR1 is SGHRS, CDR2 YFSETQ, per germline. Losses at the gene ends were 7 bases for V and 5 bases for J; bases not matched to a gene: 7. This CDR3 is built from 14 residues. CDR3 in amino acids: CASRSGSSTGELFF. Written as DNA, the CDR3 is TGCGCCAGCCGGAGCGGGAGCTCGACCGGGGAGCTGTTTTTT.

The rearrangement links TRBV12-3 or TRBV12-4 to TRBJ1-6; D is undetermined. V shed 6 bases and J shed 9 bases, with 15 bases lying between them. The CDR3 length is 14 residues. The CDR3 nucleotides read TGTGCCAGCAGCTGGTGGGGTCATGGTTCACCCCTCCACTTT. Translated: CASSWWGHGSPLHF.

This clonotype is deemed medium-sized. J is TRBJ2-5 and V is TRBV7-2, with TRBD2 matching 11 bases. This CDR3 is built from 14 residues. Germline CDR1 and CDR2: SGHTA and FQGNSA. The V and J ends lost 5 bases and 7 bases, in that order; junction bases with no gene match: 6. Written as DNA, the CDR3 is TGTGCCAGCAGCAAAGAGGGACTAGCGGCGACCCAGTACTTC. It codes for CASSKEGLAATQYF.

In its sample, this clonotype was seen many times. The J gene is TRBJ2-1, the V gene TRBV29-1; D is uncertain. CDR1 and CDR2 from the germline V gene are SQVTM and ANQGSEA. Trimming cost V 7 bases and J 0 bases, with 10 bases left between them. This CDR3 has 13 amino acids. CDR3: CSAILSSYNEQFF. CDR3 DNA sequence: TGCAGCGCCATATTGAGCTCCTACAATGAGCAGTTCTTC.